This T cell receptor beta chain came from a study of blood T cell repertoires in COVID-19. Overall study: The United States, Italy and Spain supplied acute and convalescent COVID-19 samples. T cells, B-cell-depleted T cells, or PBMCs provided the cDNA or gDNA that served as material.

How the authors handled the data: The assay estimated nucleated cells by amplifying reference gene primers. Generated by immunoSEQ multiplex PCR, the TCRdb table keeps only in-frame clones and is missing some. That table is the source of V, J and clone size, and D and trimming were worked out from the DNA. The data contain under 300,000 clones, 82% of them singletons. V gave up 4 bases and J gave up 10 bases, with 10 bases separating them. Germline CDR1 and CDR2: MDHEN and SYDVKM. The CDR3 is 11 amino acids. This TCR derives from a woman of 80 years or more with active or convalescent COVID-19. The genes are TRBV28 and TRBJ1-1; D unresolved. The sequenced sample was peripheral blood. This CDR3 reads CASSSRLAAFF. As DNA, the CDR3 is TGTGCCAGCAGTTCCCGTCTGGCAGCTTTCTTT.